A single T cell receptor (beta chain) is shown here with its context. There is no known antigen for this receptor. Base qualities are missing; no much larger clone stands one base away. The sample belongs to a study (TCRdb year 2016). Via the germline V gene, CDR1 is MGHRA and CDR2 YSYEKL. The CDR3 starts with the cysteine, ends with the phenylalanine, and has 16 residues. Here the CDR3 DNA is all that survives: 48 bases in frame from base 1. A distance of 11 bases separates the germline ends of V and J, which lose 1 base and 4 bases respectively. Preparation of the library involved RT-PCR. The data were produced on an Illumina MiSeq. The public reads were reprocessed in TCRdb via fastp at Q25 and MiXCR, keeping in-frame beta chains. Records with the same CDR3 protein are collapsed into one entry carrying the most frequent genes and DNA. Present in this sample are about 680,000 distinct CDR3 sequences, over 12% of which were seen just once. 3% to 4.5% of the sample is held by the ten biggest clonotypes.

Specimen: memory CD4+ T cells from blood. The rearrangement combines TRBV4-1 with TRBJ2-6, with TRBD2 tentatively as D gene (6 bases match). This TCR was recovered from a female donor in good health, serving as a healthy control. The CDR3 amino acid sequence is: CASSQVGGIGANVLTF. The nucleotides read TGCGCCAGCAGCCAAGTAGGCGGGATCGGGGCCAACGTCCTGACTTTC.